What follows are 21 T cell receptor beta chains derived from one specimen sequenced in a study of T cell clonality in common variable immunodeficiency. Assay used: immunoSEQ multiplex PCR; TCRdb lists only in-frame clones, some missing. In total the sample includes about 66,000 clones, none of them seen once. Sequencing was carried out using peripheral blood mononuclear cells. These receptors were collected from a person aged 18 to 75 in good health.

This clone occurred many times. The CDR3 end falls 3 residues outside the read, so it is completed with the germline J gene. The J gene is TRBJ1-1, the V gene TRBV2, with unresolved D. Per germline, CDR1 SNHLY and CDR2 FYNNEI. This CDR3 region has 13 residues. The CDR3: CASSDGYEGEAFF. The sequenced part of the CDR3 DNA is TGTGCCAGCAGTGATGGGTATGAGGGCGAA. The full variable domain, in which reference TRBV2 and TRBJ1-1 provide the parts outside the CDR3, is EPEVTQTPSHQVTQMGQEVILRCVPISNHLYFYWYRQILGQKVEFLVSFYNNEISEKSEIFDDQFSVERPDGSNFTLKIRSTKLEDSAMYFCASSDGYEGEAFFGQGTRLTVV.

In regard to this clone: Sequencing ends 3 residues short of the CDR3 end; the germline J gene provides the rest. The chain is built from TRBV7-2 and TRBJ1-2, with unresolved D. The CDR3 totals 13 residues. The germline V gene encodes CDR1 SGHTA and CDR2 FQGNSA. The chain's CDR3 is CASSKLESYDYTF. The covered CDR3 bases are TGTGCCAGCAGCAAGCTAGAATCCTACGAC. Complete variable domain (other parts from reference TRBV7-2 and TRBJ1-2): GAGVSQSPSNKVTEKGKDVELRCDPISGHTALYWYRQSLGQGLEFLIYFQGNSAPDKSGLPSDRFSAERTGGSVSTLTIQRTQQEDSAVYLCASSKLESYDYTFGSGTRLTVV.

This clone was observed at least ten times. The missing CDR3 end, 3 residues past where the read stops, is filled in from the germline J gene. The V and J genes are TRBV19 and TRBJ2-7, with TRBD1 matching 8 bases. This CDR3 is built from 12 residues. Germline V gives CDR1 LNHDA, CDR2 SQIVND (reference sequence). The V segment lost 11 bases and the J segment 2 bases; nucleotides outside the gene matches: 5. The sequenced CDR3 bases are TGTGCCGCGGGGACAGGTCCCTACGAG. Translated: CAAGTGPYE. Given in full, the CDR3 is CAAGTGPYEQYF. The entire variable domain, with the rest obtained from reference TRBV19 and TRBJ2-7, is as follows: DGGITQSPKYLFRKEGQNVTLSCEQNLNHDAMYWYRQDPGQGLRLIYYSQIVNDFQKGDIAEGYSVSREKKESFPLTVTSAQKNPTAFYLCAAGTGPYEQYFGPGTRLTVT.

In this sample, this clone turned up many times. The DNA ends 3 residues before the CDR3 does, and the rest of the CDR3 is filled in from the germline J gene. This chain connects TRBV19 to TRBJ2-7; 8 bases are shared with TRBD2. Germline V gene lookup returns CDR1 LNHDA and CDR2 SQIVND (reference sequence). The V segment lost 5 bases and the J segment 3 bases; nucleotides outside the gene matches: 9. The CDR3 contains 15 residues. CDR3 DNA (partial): TGTGCCAGTAGTCCCAGCGGGAGCTCGGGCTACGAG. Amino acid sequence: CASSPSGSSGYE. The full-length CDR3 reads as CASSPSGSSGYEQYF.

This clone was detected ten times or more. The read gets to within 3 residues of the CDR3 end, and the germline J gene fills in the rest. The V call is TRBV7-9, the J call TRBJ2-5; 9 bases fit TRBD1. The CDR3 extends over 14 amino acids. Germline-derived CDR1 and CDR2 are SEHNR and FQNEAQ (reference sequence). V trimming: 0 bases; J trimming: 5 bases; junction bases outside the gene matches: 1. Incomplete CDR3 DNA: TGTGCCAGCAGCTTAGCCGGGACAGGGGAGACC. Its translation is CASSLAGTGET. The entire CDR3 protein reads CASSLAGTGETQYF.

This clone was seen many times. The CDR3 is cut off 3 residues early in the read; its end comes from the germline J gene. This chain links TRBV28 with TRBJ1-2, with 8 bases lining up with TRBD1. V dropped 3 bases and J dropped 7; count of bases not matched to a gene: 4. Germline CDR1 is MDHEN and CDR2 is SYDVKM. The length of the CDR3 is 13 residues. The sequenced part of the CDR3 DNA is TGTGCCAGCAGTTTGGACAGGGCCAGTGGC. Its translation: CASSLDRASG. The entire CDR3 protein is CASSLDRASGYTF.

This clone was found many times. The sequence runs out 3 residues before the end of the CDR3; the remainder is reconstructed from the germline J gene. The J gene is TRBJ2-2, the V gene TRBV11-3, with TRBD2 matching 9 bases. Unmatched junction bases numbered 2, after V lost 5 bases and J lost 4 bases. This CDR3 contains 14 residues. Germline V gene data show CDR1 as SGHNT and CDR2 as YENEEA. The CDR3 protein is CASSPRGGTGELFF. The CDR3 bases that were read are TGTGCCAGCAGCCCGCGGGGGGGCACCGGGGAG. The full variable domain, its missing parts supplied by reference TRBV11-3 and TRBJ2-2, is EAGVVQSPRYKIIEKKQPVAFWCNPISGHNTLYWYLQNLGQGPELLIRYENEEAVDDSQLPKDRFSAERLKGVDSTLKIQPAELGDSAVYLCASSPRGGTGELFFGEGSRLTVL.

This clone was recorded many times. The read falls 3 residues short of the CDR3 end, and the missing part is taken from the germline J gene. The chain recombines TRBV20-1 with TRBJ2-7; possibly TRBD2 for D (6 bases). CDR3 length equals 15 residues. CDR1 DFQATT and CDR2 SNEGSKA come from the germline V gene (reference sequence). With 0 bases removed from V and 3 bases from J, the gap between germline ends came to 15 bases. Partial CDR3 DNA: TGCAGTGCTAGAGATTCCAGCGGGCGAATCTACGAG. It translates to CSARDSSGRIYE. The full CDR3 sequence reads CSARDSSGRIYEQYF.

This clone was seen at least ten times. Partial CDR3 DNA: TGTGCCATCAGCCCTTTCGGACAGGGTGGGTACGAG. Translating it yields CAISPFGQGGYE. The entire CDR3 reads CAISPFGQGGYEQYF. V and J are TRBV10-3 and TRBJ2-7; 8 positions agree with TRBD1. Read data end 3 residues before the CDR3 end; the end is taken from the germline J gene. Germline V gene data show CDR1 as ENHRY and CDR2 as SYGVKD. Trimming cost V 6 bases and J 4 bases; bases outside gene matches: 11. CDR3 length: 15 residues.

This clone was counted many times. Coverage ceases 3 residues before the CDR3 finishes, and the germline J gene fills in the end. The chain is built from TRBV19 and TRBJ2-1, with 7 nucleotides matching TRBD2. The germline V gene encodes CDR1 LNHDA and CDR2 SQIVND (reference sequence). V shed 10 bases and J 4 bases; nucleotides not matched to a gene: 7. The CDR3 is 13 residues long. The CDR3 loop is CATASGVYNEQFF. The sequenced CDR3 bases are TGTGCCACCGCTAGCGGAGTATACAATGAG.

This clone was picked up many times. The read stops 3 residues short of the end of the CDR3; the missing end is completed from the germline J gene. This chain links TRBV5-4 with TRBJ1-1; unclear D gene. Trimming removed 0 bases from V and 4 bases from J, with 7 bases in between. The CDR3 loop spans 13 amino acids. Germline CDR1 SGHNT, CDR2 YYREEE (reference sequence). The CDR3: CASSLEEATEAFF. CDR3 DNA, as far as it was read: TGTGCCAGCAGCTTGGAAGAGGCCACTGAA.

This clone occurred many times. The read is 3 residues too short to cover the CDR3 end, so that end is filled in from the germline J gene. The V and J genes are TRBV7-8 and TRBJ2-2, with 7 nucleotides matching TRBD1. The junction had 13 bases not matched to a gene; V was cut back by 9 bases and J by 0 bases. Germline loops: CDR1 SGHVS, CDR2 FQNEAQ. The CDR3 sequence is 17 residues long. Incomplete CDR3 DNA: TGTGCCAGTCACAGGGGCAGGGGCTCCGCGAACACCGGGGAG. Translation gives CASHRGRGSANTGE. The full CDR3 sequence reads CASHRGRGSANTGELFF.

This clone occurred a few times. The CDR3 protein is CASEGLLDNEQFF. CDR3 bases read: TGTGCCAGCGAAGGACTGCTCGACAATGAG. The rearrangement links TRBV2 to TRBJ2-1; perhaps TRBD2 as D (5 bases). The observed sequence ends 3 residues before the CDR3 terminus, with the missing tail filled in from the germline J gene. Trimming shortened V by 8 bases and J by 5 bases, and 13 bases separated the two germline ends. Germline loops: CDR1 SNHLY, CDR2 FYNNEI. The CDR3 totals 13 residues.

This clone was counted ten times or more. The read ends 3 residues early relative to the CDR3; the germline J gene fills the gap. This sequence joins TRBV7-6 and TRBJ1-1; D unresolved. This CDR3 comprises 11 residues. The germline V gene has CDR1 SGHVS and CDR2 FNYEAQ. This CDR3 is CASRTGSEAFF. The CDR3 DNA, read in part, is TGTGCCAGCAGAACGGGTTCCGAA.

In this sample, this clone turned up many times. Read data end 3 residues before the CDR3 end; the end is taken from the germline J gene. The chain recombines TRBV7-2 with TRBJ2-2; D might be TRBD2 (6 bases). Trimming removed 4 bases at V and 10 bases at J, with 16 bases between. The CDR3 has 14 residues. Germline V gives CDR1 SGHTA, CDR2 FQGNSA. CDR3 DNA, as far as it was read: TGTGCCAGCAGCTCAAGACCTAGCGTGGAGGAG. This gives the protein CASSSRPSVEE. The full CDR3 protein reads CASSSRPSVEELFF.

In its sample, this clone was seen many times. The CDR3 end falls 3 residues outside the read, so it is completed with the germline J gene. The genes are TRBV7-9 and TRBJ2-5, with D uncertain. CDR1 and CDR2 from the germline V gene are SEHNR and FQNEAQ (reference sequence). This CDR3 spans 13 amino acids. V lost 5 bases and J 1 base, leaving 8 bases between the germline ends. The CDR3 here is CASSPDTQETQYF. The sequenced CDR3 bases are TGTGCCAGCAGCCCCGACACCCAAGAGACC.

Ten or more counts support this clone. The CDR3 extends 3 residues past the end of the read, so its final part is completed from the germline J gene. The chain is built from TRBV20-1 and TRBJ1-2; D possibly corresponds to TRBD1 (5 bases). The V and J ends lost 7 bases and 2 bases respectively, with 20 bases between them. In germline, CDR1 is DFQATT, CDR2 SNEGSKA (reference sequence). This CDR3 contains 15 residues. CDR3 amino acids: CSVPPVPGMNYGYTF. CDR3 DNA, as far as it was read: TGCAGTGTACCTCCCGTTCCAGGGATGAACTATGGC.

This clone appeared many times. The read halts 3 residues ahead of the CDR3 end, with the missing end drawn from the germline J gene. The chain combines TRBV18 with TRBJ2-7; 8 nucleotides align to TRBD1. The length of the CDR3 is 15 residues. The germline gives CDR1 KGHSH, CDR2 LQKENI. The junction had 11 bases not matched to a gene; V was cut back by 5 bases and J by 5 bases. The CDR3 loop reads CASSTRGQGFDEQYF. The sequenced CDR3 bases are TGTGCCAGCTCAACGAGAGGACAGGGTTTCGACGAG.

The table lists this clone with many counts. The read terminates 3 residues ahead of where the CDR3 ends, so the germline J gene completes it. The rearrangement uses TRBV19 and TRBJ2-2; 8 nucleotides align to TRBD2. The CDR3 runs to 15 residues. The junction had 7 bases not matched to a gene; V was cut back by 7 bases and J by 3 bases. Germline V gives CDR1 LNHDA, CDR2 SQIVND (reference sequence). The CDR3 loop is CASTFGGGYTGELFF. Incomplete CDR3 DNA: TGTGCCAGTACCTTCGGGGGGGGGTACACCGGGGAG.

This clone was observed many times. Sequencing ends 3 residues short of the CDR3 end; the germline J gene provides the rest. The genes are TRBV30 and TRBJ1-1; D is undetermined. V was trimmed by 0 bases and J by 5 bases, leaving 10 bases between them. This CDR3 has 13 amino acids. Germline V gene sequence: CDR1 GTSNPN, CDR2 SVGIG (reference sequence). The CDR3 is CAWSVAGYTEAFF. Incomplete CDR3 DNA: TGTGCCTGGAGTGTAGCGGGATATACTGAA.

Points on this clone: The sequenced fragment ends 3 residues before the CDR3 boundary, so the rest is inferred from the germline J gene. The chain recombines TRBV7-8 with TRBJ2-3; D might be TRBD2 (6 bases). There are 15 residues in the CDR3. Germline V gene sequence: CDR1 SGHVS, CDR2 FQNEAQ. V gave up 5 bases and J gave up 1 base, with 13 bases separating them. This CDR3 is CASSPRDFGTDTQYF. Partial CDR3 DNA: TGTGCCAGCAGCCCGCGGGACTTTGGCACAGATACG.